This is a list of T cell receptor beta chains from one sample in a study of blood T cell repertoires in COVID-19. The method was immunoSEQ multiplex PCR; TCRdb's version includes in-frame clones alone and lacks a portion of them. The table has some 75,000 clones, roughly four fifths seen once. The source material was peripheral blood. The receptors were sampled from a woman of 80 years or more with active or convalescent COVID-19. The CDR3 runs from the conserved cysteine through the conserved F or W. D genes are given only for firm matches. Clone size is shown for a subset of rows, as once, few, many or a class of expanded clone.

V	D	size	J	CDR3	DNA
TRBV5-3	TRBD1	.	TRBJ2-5	CARSWDRGCWDQETQYF	TGTGCCAGAAGCTGGGACAGGGGGTGTTGGGACCAAGAGACCCAGTACTTC
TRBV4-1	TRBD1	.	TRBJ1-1	CASSPLRGQGNTEAFF	TGCGCCAGCAGCCCCTTGAGGGGGCAGGGGAACACTGAAGCTTTCTTT
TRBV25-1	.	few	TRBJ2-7	CASSGRGEQYF	TGTGCCAGCAGTGGAAGGGGGGAGCAGTACTTC
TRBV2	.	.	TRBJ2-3	CASSFRDFTDTQYF	TGTGCCAGCAGTTTCAGGGACTTCACAGATACGCAGTATTTT
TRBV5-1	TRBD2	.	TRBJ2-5	CASSFSGGAETQYF	TGCGCCAGCAGCTTTAGCGGGGGGGCCGAGACCCAGTACTTC
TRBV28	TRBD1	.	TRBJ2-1	CASSAGGSYNEQFF	TGTGCCAGCAGCGCAGGGGGCTCCTACAATGAGCAGTTCTTC
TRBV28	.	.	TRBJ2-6	CASTMSGIGSGANVLTF	TGTGCCAGCACTATGTCGGGAATCGGGTCTGGGGCCAACGTCCTGACTTTC
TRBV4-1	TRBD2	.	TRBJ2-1	CASSPERTSGFTNEQFF	TGCGCCAGCAGCCCTGAGAGGACTAGCGGGTTCACGAATGAGCAGTTCTTC
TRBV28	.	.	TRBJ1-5	CASSVPGEYNQPQHF	TGTGCCAGCAGTGTACCAGGGGAGTACAATCAGCCCCAGCATTTT
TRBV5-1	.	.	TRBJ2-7	CASSLEGTPIGLEQYF	TGCGCCAGCAGCTTGGAGGGGACACCAATTGGATTAGAGCAGTACTTC
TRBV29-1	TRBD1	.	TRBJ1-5	CSVDTGVGQPQHF	TGCAGCGTTGACACAGGGGTGGGTCAGCCCCAGCATTTT
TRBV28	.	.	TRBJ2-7	CASSPVGQGGREQYF	TGTGCCAGCAGTCCTGTTGGTCAGGGTGGCCGCGAGCAGTACTTC
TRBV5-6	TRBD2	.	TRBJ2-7	CASSLEVGGNSYEQYF	TGTGCCAGCAGCTTGGAGGTCGGGGGGAACTCCTACGAGCAGTACTTC